These 21 T cell receptor beta chains came from one sample sequenced in a study of human T cells and chemical hapten exposure. Total RNA came from unfractionated whole blood. TCRdb re-called the 5' RACE reads through MiXCR, storing one row per CDR3 protein. The sample yields about 140,000 distinct CDR3 sequences, 3.5% to 5% seen once. These receptors all come from a female donor in good health.

This clonotype was recorded at least ten times. The J gene is TRBJ2-6, the V gene TRBV20-1; the D is unclear. Trimming took off 6 bases at V and 0 bases at J, with 12 bases between the two ends. The germline V gene has CDR1 DFQATT and CDR2 SNEGSKA (reference sequence). The CDR3 contains 15 residues. Here the CDR3 reads CSAGNVDSGANVLTF. Written as DNA, the CDR3 is TGCAGTGCGGGCAACGTCGACTCTGGGGCCAACGTCCTGACTTTC.

This clonotype was detected ten times or more. The chain recombines TRBV7-9 with TRBJ2-7; D is possibly TRBD1 or TRBD2 (5 bases each). The CDR3 runs to 13 residues. Per the germline V gene, CDR1 is SEHNR and CDR2 is FQNEAQ (reference sequence). V was pared by 4 bases and J by 5 bases, with 12 bases between. The CDR3 coding sequence is TGTGCCAGCAGCTACCTCTTGGGGGACGAGCAGTACTTC. As protein: CASSYLLGDEQYF. Full variable domain (remainder filled in from reference TRBV7-9 and TRBJ2-7): DTGVSQNPRHKITKRGQNVTFRCDPISEHNRLYWYRQTLGQGPEFLTYFQNEAQLEKSRLLSDRFSAERPKGSFSTLEIQRTEQGDSAMYLCASSYLLGDEQYFGPGTRLTVT.

The table lists this clonotype with a few counts. The rearrangement uses TRBV20-1 and TRBJ2-1; tentatively, D is TRBD1 or TRBD2 (5 bases each). Trimming removed 5 bases at V and 8 bases at J, with 16 bases between. The CDR3 runs to 13 residues. The germline V gene has CDR1 DFQATT and CDR2 SNEGSKA (reference sequence). The CDR3 region is CSAGGSRGYEQFF. The DNA of the CDR3 is TGCAGTGCTGGGGGTAGCCGGGGATATGAGCAGTTCTTC.

This clonotype was counted many times. The genes are TRBV4-2 and TRBJ1-6; D remains ambiguous. Looked up from germline, CDR1 is LGHNA and CDR2 is YNFKEQ. The germline V and J ends were trimmed by 7 bases and 6 bases, with 16 bases remaining between them. The CDR3 covers 15 residues. The CDR3 spells CASTPALGGNSPLHF. CDR3 DNA: TGTGCCAGCACCCCAGCCCTTGGAGGTAATTCACCCCTCCACTTT.

The sample holds many counts of this clonotype. The chain recombines TRBV5-1 with TRBJ1-1, with a possible D match to TRBD1 (5 bases). The CDR3 runs 16 residues. Per germline, CDR1 SGHRS and CDR2 YFSETQ. V lost 1 base to trimming and J lost 0 bases, with 13 bases between them. In DNA form, the CDR3 reads TGCGCCAGCAGCTTGTTGGCAGGGAAAATGAACACTGAAGCTTTCTTT. Translating it yields CASSLLAGKMNTEAFF.

This clonotype was counted many times. The V and J genes are TRBV20-1 and TRBJ1-5; weak D call: TRBD1 (6 bases). Trimming stripped 0 bases from V and 7 bases from J, with 13 bases between. Per the germline V gene, CDR1 is DFQATT and CDR2 is SNEGSKA (reference sequence). The CDR3 length is 14 residues. The CDR3 region has the DNA TGCAGTGCTAGAGATCCGAGGGGGTTCCAGCCCCAGCATTTT. The encoded protein is CSARDPRGFQPQHF.

In the case of this clonotype: Possible read error: a much larger clone is one base away. The chain joins TRBV28 to TRBJ1-6, with TRBD1 as a possible D gene (6 bases). Germline CDR1 MDHEN, CDR2 SYDVKM. The CDR3 spans 17 residues. V dropped 3 bases and J dropped 8 bases, with 20 bases sitting between them. Here the CDR3 reads CASSFPARGRRYSPLHF. CDR3 sequence (DNA): TGTGCCAGCAGTTTCCCCGCCCGGGGGCGTCGATATTCACCCCTCCACTTT.

The sample holds many counts of this clonotype. The chain uses TRBV28 and TRBJ1-6; TRBD1 matches 8 bases. J gave up 7 bases and V 7 bases, and 9 bases lay outside the gene matches. Germline V CDR1 and CDR2: MDHEN, SYDVKM. The length of the CDR3 is 15 residues. The CDR3 DNA reads as TGTGCCAGCATCCCCCGAGGACAGGGAAATTCACCCCTCCACTTT. It is translated as CASIPRGQGNSPLHF.

This clonotype was picked up many times. This chain uses TRBV4-2 with TRBJ1-5, with TRBD1 matching 9 bases. Germline-derived CDR1 and CDR2 are LGHNA and YNFKEQ. This CDR3 spans 14 amino acids. V was clipped by 2 bases and J by 6 bases; unmatched bases: 2. CDR3 bases: TGTGCCAGCAGCCAAACAGGGGGCACTCAGCCCCAGCATTTT. This encodes CASSQTGGTQPQHF.

This clonotype was counted ten times or more. V is TRBV4-2 and J is TRBJ1-1; D may be TRBD1 (6 bases). Trimming removed 1 base from V and 5 bases from J, with 20 bases in between. The V gene's germline CDR1 is LGHNA and CDR2 YNFKEQ. The CDR3 totals 17 residues. The CDR3: CASSQGAGSGGRTEAFF. In DNA form, the CDR3 reads TGTGCCAGCAGCCAAGGGGCGGGGAGTGGGGGCCGAACTGAAGCTTTCTTT.

This chain joins TRBV5-1 and TRBJ2-7, with 9 positions matching TRBD1. The CDR3 length is 16 residues. V lost 5 bases, J lost 2 bases, and 11 bases stayed unmatched. CDR1 and CDR2 (germline): SGHRS, YFSETQ. CDR3 protein: CASRLRDRENPYEQYF. As DNA, the CDR3 is TGCGCCAGCAGACTAAGGGACAGGGAAAACCCCTACGAGCAGTACTTC.

V and J are TRBV15 and TRBJ1-2; D gene ambiguous. Germline loops: CDR1 LNHNV, CDR2 YYDKDF (reference sequence). Trimming left V 1 base short and J 5 bases short, with 14 bases between. The CDR3 spans 15 residues. The CDR3 loop reads CATSRVAGVNYGYTF. CDR3 sequence (DNA): TGTGCCACCAGCAGAGTGGCAGGAGTCAATTATGGCTACACCTTC. Full variable domain (missing parts from reference TRBV15 and TRBJ1-2): DAMVIQNPRYQVTQFGKPVTLSCSQTLNHNVMYWYQQKSSQAPKLLFHYYDKDFNNEADTPDNFQSRRPNTSFCFLDIRSPGLGDTAMYLCATSRVAGVNYGYTFGSGTRLTVV.

Worth noting for this clonotype: A much more abundant neighbour one base away suggests this may be a read error. This rearrangement joins TRBV7-8 to TRBJ2-5, with D perhaps TRBD2 (6 bases). The CDR3 spans 17 residues. Trimming shortened V by 1 base and J by 2 bases, and 17 bases separated the two germline ends. The germline V gene encodes CDR1 SGHVS and CDR2 FQNEAQ. CDR3: CASSLGWAGKRQETQYF. The DNA for the CDR3 is TGTGCCAGCAGCTTAGGGTGGGCGGGGAAGCGACAAGAGACCCAGTACTTC.

This clonotype has a count of ten or more. The chain is built from TRBV12-3 or TRBV12-4 and TRBJ2-3; D tentatively reads TRBD1 or TRBD2 (5 bases each). Deletions cut 4 bases from V and 7 bases from J, with 12 bases between. The CDR3 consists of 13 residues. The CDR3 loop reads CASSWGPNYTQYF. The CDR3 DNA reads as TGTGCCAGCAGTTGGGGACCGAATTATACGCAGTATTTT.

This clonotype was picked up many times. The genes are TRBV7-9 and TRBJ2-7; 7 positions agree with TRBD2. The junction had 5 bases not matched to a gene; V was cut back by 1 base and J by 5 bases. Per the germline V gene, CDR1 is SEHNR and CDR2 is FQNEAQ (reference sequence). This CDR3 comprises 14 residues. The DNA for the CDR3 is TGTGCCAGCAGCTTAGATACCGGGGGGAACGAGCAGTACTTC. Translating gives CASSLDTGGNEQYF.

This clonotype was detected ten times or more. V gene TRBV7-9 combines with J gene TRBJ1-5, with unresolved D. The CDR3 covers 15 residues. Trimming stripped 4 bases from V and 6 bases from J, with 16 bases between. In germline, CDR1 is SEHNR, CDR2 FQNEAQ (reference sequence). The CDR3 here is CASSSTFSGGQPQHF. CDR3 nucleotides: TGTGCCAGCAGCTCAACGTTTTCAGGAGGTCAGCCCCAGCATTTT.

This clonotype was recorded many times. The chain links TRBV6-5 to TRBJ2-7; 9 bases fit TRBD1. CDR3 size: 12 residues. Germline lookup yields CDR1 MNHEY and CDR2 SVGAGI. V lost 6 bases and J lost 13; bases outside the gene matches: 10. CDR3 protein: CASSPGQGRQYF. The CDR3 DNA reads TGTGCCAGCAGCCCTGGACAGGGGAGACAATACTTC.

The gene calls are TRBV2 and TRBJ1-1; D is perhaps TRBD1 (5 bases). CDR3 length: 14 residues. Deletions cut 5 bases from V and 10 bases from J, with 20 bases between. The V gene's germline CDR1 is SNHLY and CDR2 FYNNEI. The CDR3 sequence: CASSPGTAARAAFF. The DNA for the CDR3 is TGTGCCAGCAGTCCCGGGACCGCGGCCCGTGCAGCTTTCTTT.

At least ten counts were recorded for this clonotype. The J gene is TRBJ2-4, the V gene TRBV12-3 or TRBV12-4, with 11 positions matching TRBD2. The CDR3 totals 17 residues. The junction had 12 bases not matched to a gene; V was cut back by 3 bases and J by 8 bases. The CDR3 sequence is CASSFLLTSGEEDIQYF. CDR3 sequence (DNA): TGTGCCAGCAGTTTCCTGCTGACTAGCGGGGAGGAGGACATTCAGTACTTC.

This clonotype was detected ten times or more. This chain connects TRBV5-4 to TRBJ1-2; TRBD1 might be the D (6 bases). CDR1 is SGHNT and CDR2 is YYREEE in the germline V gene (reference sequence). The CDR3 runs to 17 residues. V lost 4 bases and J 4 bases, leaving 23 bases between the germline ends. In nucleotides, the CDR3 is TGTGCCAGCAGCACTCCCTCAAAGGGGGAAGGGGCCTATGGCTACACCTTC. As protein: CASSTPSKGEGAYGYTF.

CDR3: CASSDLGSSTDTQYF. The CDR3, as DNA: TGTGCCAGCAGTGATCTTGGGTCTAGCACAGATACGCAGTATTTT. The rearrangement uses TRBV2 and TRBJ2-3; no definite D call. V lost 3 bases and J 0 bases, leaving 10 bases between the germline ends. The CDR3 consists of 15 residues. Germline V gene lookup returns CDR1 SNHLY and CDR2 FYNNEI.